The clone carrying this T cell receptor (beta chain) was counted at least ten times. TCRdb recomputed calls from the RT-PCR reads with MiXCR, one row per CDR3 protein. Of around 710,000 distinct CDR3 sequences listed, over 11% are singletons. Deletions cut 4 bases from V and 4 bases from J, with 16 bases between. Germline CDR1 is LGHDT and CDR2 is YNNKEL (reference sequence). This CDR3 is 15 amino acids long. This record comes from a study of response to subunit inactivated influenza vaccine. The chain recombines TRBV3-1 with TRBJ1-2; no clear D gene. Sequenced material: PBMCs from blood, taken 14 to 15 days before vaccination. This receptor was obtained from a man over 45 who received an inactivated influenza vaccine. This CDR3 is CASSPREGSLYGYTF. In nucleotides, the CDR3 is TGTGCCAGCAGCCCTCGTGAGGGATCCCTCTATGGCTACACCTTC.